These 19 T cell receptor beta chains were all obtained from the same sample, sequenced in a study of beta chain features in type 1 diabetes. General observations from the study: Significant though moderate, a shortening of TCRB CDR3s appeared in all four CD4+ subsets of Type 1 diabetes patients.

No antigen has been identified for these receptors. Every bit of the isolated RNA underwent reverse transcription, so sequencing read expressed TCRB transcripts. Libraries were prepared by immunoSEQ multiplex PCR; TCRdb keeps only in-frame clonotypes and omits some of them. The sample includes 250,000 or so clones, about a fifth seen only once; the top ten take around 0.03%. The specimen sequenced was naive CD4+ T cells from blood. The receptors stem from a middle-aged woman with type 1 diabetes.

The chain carries TRBV7-2 and TRBJ2-7; 8 bases are shared with TRBD1. V was clipped by 2 bases and J by 1 base; unmatched bases: 1. Germline CDR1 is SGHTA and CDR2 is FQGNSA. The CDR3 runs 14 residues. This CDR3 reads CASSLWDRSYEQYF. The CDR3 DNA reads as TGTGCCAGCAGCTTATGGGACAGGTCCTACGAGCAGTACTTC. Combining the CDR3 with reference TRBV7-2 and TRBJ2-7 gives the whole variable domain GAGVSQSPSNKVTEKGKDVELRCDPISGHTALYWYRQSLGQGLEFLIYFQGNSAPDKSGLPSDRFSAERTGGSVSTLTIQRTQQEDSAVYLCASSLWDRSYEQYFGPGTRLTVT.

V and J are TRBV4-2 and TRBJ2-5; 11 nucleotides agree with TRBD2. There are 19 residues in the CDR3. Trimming cost V 0 bases and J 3 bases; bases outside gene matches: 12. Looked up from germline, CDR1 is LGHNA and CDR2 is YNFKEQ. The CDR3 DNA is TGTGCCAGCAGCCAAGAATCTTGGACTAGCGGGCGTTTAAAAGAGACCCAGTACTTC. Protein: CASSQESWTSGRLKETQYF.

The CDR3 loop reads CASSTGTQGNEQFF. The CDR3 DNA reads TGCGCCAGCAGCACCGGGACCCAGGGGAATGAGCAGTTCTTC. This sequence joins TRBV5-1 and TRBJ2-1, with D perhaps TRBD1 (6 bases). Trimming stripped 4 bases from V and 7 bases from J, with 15 bases between. Germline V gene lookup returns CDR1 SGHRS and CDR2 YFSETQ. This CDR3 comprises 14 residues.

The chain carries TRBV9 and TRBJ2-1; TRBD2 aligns across 7 bases. Germline lookup yields CDR1 SGDLS and CDR2 YYNGEE. V shed 3 bases, J shed 6 bases, and the junction held 12 bases outside the gene matches. The CDR3 has 16 residues. The CDR3 sequence is CASSDGTGLGPNEQFF. The CDR3 DNA sequence: TGTGCCAGCAGCGACGGGACCGGACTAGGTCCCAATGAGCAGTTCTTC.

The rearrangement links TRBV29-1 to TRBJ1-1; maybe TRBD1 (6 bases). V lost 8 bases to trimming and J lost 4 bases, with 20 bases between them. Germline V gene data show CDR1 as SQVTM and CDR2 as ANQGSEA. This CDR3 region has 14 residues. CDR3 bases: TGCAGCACGATGACAGGTCCGGGGGGCACTGAAGCTTTCTTT. The encoded protein is CSTMTGPGGTEAFF.

The V call is TRBV30, the J call TRBJ1-1, with 7 bases that match TRBD1. The ends lost 5 bases at V and 0 bases at J; junction bases unmatched: 0. Germline loops: CDR1 GTSNPN, CDR2 SVGIG (reference sequence). This CDR3 spans 12 amino acids. The DNA for the CDR3 is TGTGCCTGGGACAGGGTGAACACTGAAGCTTTCTTT. This translates into CAWDRVNTEAFF.

The rearrangement links TRBV4-3 to TRBJ2-7, with 7 bases that match TRBD1. The CDR3 sequence is 15 residues long. Per the germline V gene, CDR1 is LGHNA and CDR2 is YSLEER. The V and J ends lost 3 bases and 4 bases, in that order; junction bases with no gene match: 9. CDR3 in amino acids: CASSQGARGSYEQYF. The CDR3 DNA reads as TGCGCCAGCAGCCAGGGGGCCAGGGGGTCGTACGAGCAGTACTTC.

The V gene is TRBV30, the J gene TRBJ2-3; unclear D gene. V shed 1 base and J shed 0 bases, with 8 bases lying between them. Germline lookup yields CDR1 GTSNPN and CDR2 SVGIG (reference sequence). This CDR3 region has 14 residues. As DNA, the CDR3 is TGTGCCTGGAGTGGGCGGATTAGCACAGATACGCAGTATTTT. Protein: CAWSGRISTDTQYF.

The chain employs TRBV4-3 and TRBJ1-2; D call uncertain. The CDR3 covers 15 residues. The germline gives CDR1 LGHNA, CDR2 YSLEER. V was cut by 4 bases and J by 1 base, with 13 bases left in between. In nucleotides, the CDR3 is TGCGCCAGCAGCCTCGAGCTTACCCATAACTATGGCTACACCTTC. Residues: CASSLELTHNYGYTF.

This clone was counted only a few times. The genes are TRBV7-2 and TRBJ2-7; TRBD2 matches at 7 bases. Germline-derived CDR1 and CDR2 are SGHTA and FQGNSA. This CDR3 contains 15 residues. The V and J ends lost 3 bases and 2 bases, in that order; junction bases with no gene match: 7. CDR3 residues: CASSFDRLAAYEQYF. The CDR3 DNA reads TGTGCCAGCAGCTTTGACAGACTAGCAGCCTACGAGCAGTACTTC.

The chain links TRBV28 to TRBJ2-1; D not certain. The CDR3 has 12 residues. Germline assignment: CDR1 MDHEN and CDR2 SYDVKM. V lost 8 bases and J 8 bases, leaving 13 bases between the germline ends. The CDR3 sequence: CASRDSPDEQFF. CDR3 nucleotide sequence: TGTGCCAGCCGAGATTCACCGGATGAGCAGTTCTTC.

The J gene is TRBJ2-2, the V gene TRBV7-3; D ambiguous. This CDR3 is built from 12 residues. V was pared by 5 bases and J by 6 bases, with 7 bases between. Germline assignment: CDR1 SGHTA and CDR2 FQGTGA. The CDR3 sequence is CASSLSSGELFF. The CDR3 nucleotides read TGTGCCAGCAGCCTGAGCTCCGGGGAGCTGTTTTTT.

The J gene is TRBJ1-2, the V gene TRBV28; D gene unclear. V lost 3 bases and J lost 8, with 10 bases in between. The CDR3 consists of 12 residues. The germline V gene encodes CDR1 MDHEN and CDR2 SYDVKM. CDR3 in amino acids: CASSFNANGYTF. CDR3 nucleotides: TGTGCCAGCAGTTTTAACGCTAACGGCTACACCTTC.

This sequence joins TRBV25-1 and TRBJ1-1; unclear D gene. Between the trimmed V and J ends, which lost 6 bases and 0 bases, there was a span of 5 bases. CDR3 length equals 12 residues. From germline, CDR1 is MGHDK and CDR2 SYGVNS. The CDR3 spells CASSRMNTEAFF. The CDR3 coding sequence is TGTGCCAGCAGCAGGATGAACACTGAAGCTTTCTTT.

This clone has more than one count but fewer than ten. The V gene is TRBV16, the J gene TRBJ1-5; D call uncertain. With 0 bases removed from V and 7 bases from J, the gap between germline ends came to 7 bases. CDR1 is KGHSY, CDR2 FQNENV, per germline. The CDR3 is 13 amino acids. The CDR3 sequence is CASSQSVQQPQHF. The CDR3 DNA reads TGTGCCAGCAGCCAATCGGTCCAGCAGCCCCAGCATTTT.

This clone has a handful of counts. The V call is TRBV9, the J call TRBJ2-7; 8 bases map to TRBD1. Unmatched junction bases numbered 2, after V lost 0 bases and J lost 3 bases. Germline CDR1 is SGDLS and CDR2 is YYNGEE. The CDR3 is 14 residues long. The CDR3 DNA is TGTGCCAGCAGCGTAGAAGGGACAGGCTACGAGCAGTACTTC. Its protein product is CASSVEGTGYEQYF.

This chain uses TRBV2 with TRBJ1-5; 11 bases agree with TRBD1. Germline lookup yields CDR1 SNHLY and CDR2 FYNNEI. This CDR3 contains 15 residues. J was trimmed by 3 bases and V by 3 bases; bases with no gene match: 1. The CDR3 sequence is CASSEGQGVNQPQHF. In DNA form, the CDR3 reads TGTGCCAGCAGTGAGGGACAGGGGGTCAATCAGCCCCAGCATTTT.

This clone is a singleton in its sample. The CDR3: CASSLYEASSYEQYF. CDR3 DNA: TGTGCCAGCAGCTTATACGAAGCTTCGTCCTACGAGCAGTACTTC. The rearrangement joins TRBV7-8 to TRBJ2-7; D is undetermined. The CDR3 has 15 amino acids. The germline CDR1 and CDR2 sequences are SGHVS and FQNEAQ. Trimming cost V 2 bases and J 1 base, with 12 bases left between them.

This chain connects TRBV10-3 to TRBJ2-7; no firm D call. The V end lost 7 bases, the J end lost 3 bases, and 19 bases lay between the germline ends. The CDR3 length is 15 residues. Germline lookup yields CDR1 ENHRY and CDR2 SYGVKD. The CDR3 DNA reads TGTGCCATCACCCGAGACCCCTCTAGTTACTACGAGCAGTACTTC. Protein sequence: CAITRDPSSYYEQYF.